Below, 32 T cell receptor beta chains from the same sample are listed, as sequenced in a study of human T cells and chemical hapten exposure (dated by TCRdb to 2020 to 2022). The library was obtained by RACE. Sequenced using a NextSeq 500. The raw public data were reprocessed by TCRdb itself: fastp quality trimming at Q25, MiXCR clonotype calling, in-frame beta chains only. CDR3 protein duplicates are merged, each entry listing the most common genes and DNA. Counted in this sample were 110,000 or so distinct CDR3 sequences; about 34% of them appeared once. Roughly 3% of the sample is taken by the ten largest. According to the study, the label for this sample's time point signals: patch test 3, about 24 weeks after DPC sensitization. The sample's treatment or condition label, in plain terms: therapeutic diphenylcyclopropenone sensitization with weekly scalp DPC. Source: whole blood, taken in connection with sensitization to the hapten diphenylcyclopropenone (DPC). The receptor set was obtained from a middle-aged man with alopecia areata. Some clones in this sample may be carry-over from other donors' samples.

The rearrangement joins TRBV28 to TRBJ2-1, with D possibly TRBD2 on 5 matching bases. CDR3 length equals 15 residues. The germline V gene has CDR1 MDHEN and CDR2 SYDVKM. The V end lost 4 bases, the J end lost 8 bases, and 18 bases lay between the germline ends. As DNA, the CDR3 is TGTGCCAGCAGTTCCGGGGAGCGGAACTCGGATGAGCAGTTCTTC. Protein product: CASSSGERNSDEQFF.

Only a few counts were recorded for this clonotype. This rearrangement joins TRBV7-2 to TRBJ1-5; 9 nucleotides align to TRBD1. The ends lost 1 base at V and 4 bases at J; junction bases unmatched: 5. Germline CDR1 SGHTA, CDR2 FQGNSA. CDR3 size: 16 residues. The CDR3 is CASSLGGTGMNQPQHF. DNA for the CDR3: TGTGCCAGCAGCTTAGGAGGGACAGGGATGAATCAGCCCCAGCATTTT.

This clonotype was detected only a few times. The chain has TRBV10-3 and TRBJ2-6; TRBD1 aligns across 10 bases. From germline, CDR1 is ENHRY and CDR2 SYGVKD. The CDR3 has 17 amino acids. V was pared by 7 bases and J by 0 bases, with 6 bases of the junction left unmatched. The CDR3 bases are TGTGCCATCAAGATGGGACAGGGGTCCTCTGGGGCCAACGTCCTGACTTTC. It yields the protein CAIKMGQGSSGANVLTF.

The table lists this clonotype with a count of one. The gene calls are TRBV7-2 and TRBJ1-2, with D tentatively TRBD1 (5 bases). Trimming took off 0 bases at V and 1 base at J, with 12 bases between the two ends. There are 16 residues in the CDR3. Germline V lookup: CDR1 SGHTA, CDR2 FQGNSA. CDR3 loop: CASSLALRGNNYGYTF. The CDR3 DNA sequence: TGTGCCAGCAGCTTAGCGCTGAGGGGAAATAACTATGGCTACACCTTC.

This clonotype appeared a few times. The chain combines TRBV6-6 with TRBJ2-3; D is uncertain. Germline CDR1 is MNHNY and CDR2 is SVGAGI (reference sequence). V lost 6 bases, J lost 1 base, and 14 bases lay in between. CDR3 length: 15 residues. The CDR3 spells CASRTSAGRTDTQYF. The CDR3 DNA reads TGTGCCAGCAGGACGTCGGCCGGACGCACAGATACGCAGTATTTT.

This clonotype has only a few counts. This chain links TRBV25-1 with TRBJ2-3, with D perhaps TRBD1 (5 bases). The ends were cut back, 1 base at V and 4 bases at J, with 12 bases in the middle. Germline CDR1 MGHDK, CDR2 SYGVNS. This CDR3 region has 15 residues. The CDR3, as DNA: TGTGCCAGCAGTGAATCCGGACACTCTGCAGATACGCAGTATTTT. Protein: CASSESGHSADTQYF.

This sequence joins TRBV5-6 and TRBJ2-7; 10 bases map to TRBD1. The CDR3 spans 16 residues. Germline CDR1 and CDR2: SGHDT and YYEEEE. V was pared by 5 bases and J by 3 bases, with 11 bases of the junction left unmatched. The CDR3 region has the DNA TGTGCCAGCAGACTCGGACAGGGGGGCGCATTCTACGAGCAGTACGTC. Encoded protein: CASRLGQGGAFYEQYV.

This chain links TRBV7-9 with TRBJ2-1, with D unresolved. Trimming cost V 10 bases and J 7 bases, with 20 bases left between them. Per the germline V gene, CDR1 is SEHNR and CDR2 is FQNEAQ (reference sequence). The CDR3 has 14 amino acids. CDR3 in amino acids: CATEKLTLGNEQFF. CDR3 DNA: TGTGCCACCGAAAAGCTTACCCTCGGAAATGAGCAGTTCTTC.

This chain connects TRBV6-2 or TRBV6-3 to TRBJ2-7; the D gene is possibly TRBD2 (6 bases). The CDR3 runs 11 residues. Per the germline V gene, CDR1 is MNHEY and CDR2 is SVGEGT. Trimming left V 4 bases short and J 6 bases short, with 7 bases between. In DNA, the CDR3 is TGTGCCAGCAGTTGGCGGGGCGAGCAGTACTTC. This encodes CASSWRGEQYF.

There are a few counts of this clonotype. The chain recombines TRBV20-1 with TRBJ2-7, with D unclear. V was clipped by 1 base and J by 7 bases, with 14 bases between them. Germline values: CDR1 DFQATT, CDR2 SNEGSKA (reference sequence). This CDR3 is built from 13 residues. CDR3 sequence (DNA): TGCAGTGCTAGAGGCAGTGTGACCTTTGAGCAGTACTTC. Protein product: CSARGSVTFEQYF.

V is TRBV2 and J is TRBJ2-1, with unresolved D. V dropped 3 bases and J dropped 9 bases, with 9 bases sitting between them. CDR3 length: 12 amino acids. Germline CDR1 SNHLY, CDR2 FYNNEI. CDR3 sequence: CASSDSLGEQFF. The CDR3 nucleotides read TGTGCCAGCAGTGACTCCCTGGGTGAGCAGTTCTTC.

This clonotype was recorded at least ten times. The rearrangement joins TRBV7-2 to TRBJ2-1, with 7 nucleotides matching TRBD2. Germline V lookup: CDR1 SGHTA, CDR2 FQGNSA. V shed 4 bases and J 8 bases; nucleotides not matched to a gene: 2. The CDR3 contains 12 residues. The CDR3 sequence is CASSSREDEQFF. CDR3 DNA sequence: TGTGCCAGCAGCTCCCGGGAGGATGAGCAGTTCTTC.

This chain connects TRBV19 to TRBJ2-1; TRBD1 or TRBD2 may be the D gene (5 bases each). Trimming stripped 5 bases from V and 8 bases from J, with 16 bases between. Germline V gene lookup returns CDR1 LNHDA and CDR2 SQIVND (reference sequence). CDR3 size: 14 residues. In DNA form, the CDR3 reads TGTGCCAGTAGTCTACTTCAGAGGGGCCATGAGCAGTTCTTC. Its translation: CASSLLQRGHEQFF.

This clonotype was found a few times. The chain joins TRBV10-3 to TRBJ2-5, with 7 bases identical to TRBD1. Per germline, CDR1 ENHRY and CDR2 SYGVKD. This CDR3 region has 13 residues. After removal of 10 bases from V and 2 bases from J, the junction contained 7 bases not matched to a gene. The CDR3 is CASAGTAQETQYF. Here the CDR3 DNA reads TGTGCCAGCGCCGGGACAGCACAAGAGACCCAGTACTTC.

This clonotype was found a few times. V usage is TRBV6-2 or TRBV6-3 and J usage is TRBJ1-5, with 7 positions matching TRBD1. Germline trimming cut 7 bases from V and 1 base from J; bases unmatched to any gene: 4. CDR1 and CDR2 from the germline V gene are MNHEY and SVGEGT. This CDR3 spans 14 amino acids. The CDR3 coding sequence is TGTGCCAGCACACAGGGACAGAGCAATCAGCCCCAGCATTTT. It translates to CASTQGQSNQPQHF.

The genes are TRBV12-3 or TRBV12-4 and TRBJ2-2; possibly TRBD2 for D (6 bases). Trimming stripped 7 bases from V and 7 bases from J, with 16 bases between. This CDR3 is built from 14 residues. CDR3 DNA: TGTGCCAGCAACCCCCCGGAGGGGATCGGGGAGCTGTTTTTT. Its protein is CASNPPEGIGELFF.

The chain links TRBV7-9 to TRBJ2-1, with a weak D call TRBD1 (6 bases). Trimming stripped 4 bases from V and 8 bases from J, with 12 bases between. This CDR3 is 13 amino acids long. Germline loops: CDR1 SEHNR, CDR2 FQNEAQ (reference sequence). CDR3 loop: CASSYNRVDEQFF. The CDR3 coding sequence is TGTGCCAGCAGCTACAACAGGGTGGATGAGCAGTTCTTC. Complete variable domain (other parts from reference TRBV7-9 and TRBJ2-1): DTGVSQNPRHKITKRGQNVTFRCDPISEHNRLYWYRQTLGQGPEFLTYFQNEAQLEKSRLLSDRFSAERPKGSFSTLEIQRTEQGDSAMYLCASSYNRVDEQFFGPGTRLTVL.

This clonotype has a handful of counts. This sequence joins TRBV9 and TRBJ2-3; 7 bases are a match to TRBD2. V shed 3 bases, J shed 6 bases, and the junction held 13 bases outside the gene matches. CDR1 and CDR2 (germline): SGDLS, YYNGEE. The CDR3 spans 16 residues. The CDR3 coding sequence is TGTGCCAGCAGCGCCCACCCGCTAGCGGACTTGGATACGCAGTATTTT. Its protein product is CASSAHPLADLDTQYF.

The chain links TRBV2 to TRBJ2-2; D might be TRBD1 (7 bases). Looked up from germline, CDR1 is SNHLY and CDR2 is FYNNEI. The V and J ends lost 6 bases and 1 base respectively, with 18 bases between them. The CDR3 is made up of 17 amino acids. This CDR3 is CASSRGGTAKNTGELFF. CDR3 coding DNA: TGTGCCAGCAGCCGAGGCGGGACAGCTAAGAACACCGGGGAGCTGTTTTTT.

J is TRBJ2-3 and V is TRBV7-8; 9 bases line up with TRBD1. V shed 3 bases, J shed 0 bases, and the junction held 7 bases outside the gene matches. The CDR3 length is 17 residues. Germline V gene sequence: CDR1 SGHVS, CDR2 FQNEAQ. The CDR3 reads CASSLAGTGISTDTQYF. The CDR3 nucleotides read TGTGCCAGCAGCTTGGCGGGGACAGGGATTAGCACAGATACGCAGTATTTT.

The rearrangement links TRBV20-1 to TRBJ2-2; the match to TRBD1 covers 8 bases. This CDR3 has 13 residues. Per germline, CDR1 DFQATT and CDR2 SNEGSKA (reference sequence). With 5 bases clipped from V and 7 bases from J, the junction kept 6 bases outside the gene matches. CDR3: CSALQGVSGELFF. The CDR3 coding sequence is TGCAGTGCTTTACAGGGGGTGAGCGGGGAGCTGTTTTTT.

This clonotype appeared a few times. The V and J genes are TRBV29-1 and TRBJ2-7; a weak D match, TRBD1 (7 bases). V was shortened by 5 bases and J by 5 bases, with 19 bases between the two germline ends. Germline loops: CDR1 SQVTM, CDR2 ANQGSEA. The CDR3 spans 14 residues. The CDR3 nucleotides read TGCAGCGTTCCCATCCAGGGGGGATTGGACGAGCAGTACTTC. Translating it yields CSVPIQGGLDEQYF.

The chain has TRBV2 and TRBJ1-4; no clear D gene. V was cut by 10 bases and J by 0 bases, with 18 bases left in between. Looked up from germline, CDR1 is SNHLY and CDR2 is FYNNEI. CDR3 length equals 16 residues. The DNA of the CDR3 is TGTGCCACCTTGCCGGGAACCCTTGCAACTAATGAAAAACTGTTTTTT. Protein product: CATLPGTLATNEKLFF.

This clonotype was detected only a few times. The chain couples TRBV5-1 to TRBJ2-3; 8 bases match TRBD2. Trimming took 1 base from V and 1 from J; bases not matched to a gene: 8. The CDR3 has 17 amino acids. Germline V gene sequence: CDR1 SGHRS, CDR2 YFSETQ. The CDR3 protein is CASSLTVAGGGTDTQYF. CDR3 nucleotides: TGCGCCAGCAGCTTGACGGTCGCGGGAGGAGGCACAGATACGCAGTATTTT.

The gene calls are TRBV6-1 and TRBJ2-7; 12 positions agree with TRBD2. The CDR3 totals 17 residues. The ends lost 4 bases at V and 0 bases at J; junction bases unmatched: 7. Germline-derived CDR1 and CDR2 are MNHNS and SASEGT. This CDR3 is CASSALAGGHVSYEQYV. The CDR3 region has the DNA TGTGCCAGCAGTGCGCTAGCGGGAGGGCATGTCTCCTACGAGCAGTACGTC.

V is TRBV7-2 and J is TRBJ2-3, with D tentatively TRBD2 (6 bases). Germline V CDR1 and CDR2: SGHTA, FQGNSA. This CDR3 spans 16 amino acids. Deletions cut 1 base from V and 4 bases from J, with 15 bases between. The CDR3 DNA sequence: TGTGCCAGCAGCTTAGGGGGACTCCTGACCGCAGATACGCAGTATTTT. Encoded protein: CASSLGGLLTADTQYF. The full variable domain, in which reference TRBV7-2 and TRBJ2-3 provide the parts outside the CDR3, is GAGVSQSPSNKVTEKGKDVELRCDPISGHTALYWYRQSLGQGLEFLIYFQGNSAPDKSGLPSDRFSAERTGGSVSTLTIQRTQQEDSAVYLCASSLGGLLTADTQYFGPGTRLTVL.

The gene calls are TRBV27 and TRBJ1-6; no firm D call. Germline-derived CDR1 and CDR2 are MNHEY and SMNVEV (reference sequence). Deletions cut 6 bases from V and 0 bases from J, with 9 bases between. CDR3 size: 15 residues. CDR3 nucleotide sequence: TGTGCCAGCAGAGCCGCGAGCTCCTATAATTCACCCCTCCACTTT. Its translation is CASRAASSYNSPLHF.

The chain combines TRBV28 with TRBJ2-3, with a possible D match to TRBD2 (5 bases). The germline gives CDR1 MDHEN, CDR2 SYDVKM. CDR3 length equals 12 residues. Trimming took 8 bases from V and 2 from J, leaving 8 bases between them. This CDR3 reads CASVSDTDTQYF. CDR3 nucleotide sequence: TGTGCCAGCGTTAGCGACACAGATACGCAGTATTTT.

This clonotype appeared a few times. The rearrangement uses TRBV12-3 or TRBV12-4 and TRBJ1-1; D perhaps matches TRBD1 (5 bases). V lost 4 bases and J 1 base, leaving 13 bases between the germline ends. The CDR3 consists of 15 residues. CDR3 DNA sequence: TGTGCCAGCAGTTCCCACCCAGGACAGAACACTGAAGCTTTCTTT. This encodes CASSSHPGQNTEAFF.

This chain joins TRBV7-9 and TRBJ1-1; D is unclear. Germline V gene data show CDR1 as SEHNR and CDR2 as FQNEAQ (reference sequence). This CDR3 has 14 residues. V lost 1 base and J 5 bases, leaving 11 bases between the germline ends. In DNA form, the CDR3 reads TGTGCCAGCAGCTTAGACTGGCTGGGGACTGAAGCTTTCTTT. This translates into CASSLDWLGTEAFF.

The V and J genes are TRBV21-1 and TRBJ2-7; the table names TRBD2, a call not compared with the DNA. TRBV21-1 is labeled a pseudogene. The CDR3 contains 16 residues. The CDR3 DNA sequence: TGTGCCAGCAGCAACCGGGGACTAGCATTCCAGTGGGAGCAGTACTTC. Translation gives CASSNRGLAFQWEQYF.

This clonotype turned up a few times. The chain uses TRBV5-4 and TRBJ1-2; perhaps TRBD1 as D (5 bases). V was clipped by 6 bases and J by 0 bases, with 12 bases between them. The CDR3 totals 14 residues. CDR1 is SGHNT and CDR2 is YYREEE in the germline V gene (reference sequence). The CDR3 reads CASTTRQTNYGYTF. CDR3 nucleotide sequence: TGTGCCAGCACCACAAGACAGACTAACTATGGCTACACCTTC.